This T cell receptor (beta chain) was captured in a study of shared clonotypes between healthy human individuals. Here immunoSEQ multiplex PCR was the method, and the copy in TCRdb shows in-frame clones only, minus some. The sample shows about 2.3 million clones, roughly 93% of them seen only once. The CDR3 is 15 amino acids. Germline V gene data show CDR1 as MGHDK and CDR2 as SYGVNS. Trimming removed 6 bases at V and 0 bases at J, with 13 bases between. Details on this clone: Its matching antigen is unknown.

Findings and limits, study-wide: Memory subsets generally showed lower estimated richness than naive subsets. Four donors held about 5% of naive CD4 clonotypes in common.

The sample consisted of naive CD4+ T cells from PBMCs. As to subset: CD45RA+ positively selected. V and J are TRBV25-1 and TRBJ2-3; D not certain. The clonotype comes from a man younger than 35 in good health. Some clones in this sample may be carry-over from other donors' samples. CDR3 sequence: CASSVTYSSTDTQYF. CDR3 DNA sequence: TGTGCCAGCAGCGTAACCTACAGCAGCACAGATACGCAGTATTTT.